A single sample gave rise to the 30 T cell receptor beta chains below, sequenced in a study of blood T cell repertoires in COVID-19. Assay: immunoSEQ multiplex PCR; the TCRdb copy retains only in-frame clones and omits some. The sample records roughly 100,000 clones, 87% being singletons. Sequenced material: peripheral blood. The receptors shown here come from a human donor in a cohort sampled during active COVID-19.

The rearrangement uses TRBV28 and TRBJ2-7; 11 nucleotides match TRBD2. This CDR3 has 15 amino acids. Germline V gives CDR1 MDHEN, CDR2 SYDVKM. V shed 3 bases and J 2 bases; nucleotides not matched to a gene: 3. In DNA form, the CDR3 reads TGTGCCAGCAGTTTGACTAGCGGGGCTACCTACGAGCAGTACTTC. Protein product: CASSLTSGATYEQYF.

The rearrangement links TRBV11-2 to TRBJ2-5; possible D gene TRBD1, 5 bases. V was pared by 4 bases and J by 2 bases, with 14 bases between. Germline V gives CDR1 SGHAT, CDR2 FQNNGV. The CDR3 totals 15 residues. CDR3 sequence reads: CASSSWARAQETQYF. Written as DNA, the CDR3 is TGTGCCAGCAGCTCGTGGGCCAGGGCACAAGAGACCCAGTACTTC.

The chain has TRBV6-1 and TRBJ1-3; 8 bases map to TRBD1. The germline gives CDR1 MNHNS, CDR2 SASEGT. The CDR3 covers 15 residues. V shed 0 bases, J shed 3 bases, and the junction held 1 base outside the gene matches. This chain's CDR3 is CASSEADRVGNTIYF. The CDR3, as DNA: TGTGCCAGCAGTGAAGCGGACAGGGTTGGAAACACCATATATTTT.

The J gene is TRBJ2-7, the V gene TRBV5-1; weak D call: TRBD1 (6 bases). V lost 0 bases to trimming and J lost 0 bases, with 7 bases between them. Germline CDR1 SGHRS, CDR2 YFSETQ. The CDR3 has 14 residues. CDR3 in amino acids: CASSLGTASYEQYF. DNA of the CDR3: TGCGCCAGCAGCTTGGGGACAGCCTCCTACGAGCAGTACTTC.

Concerning this clone itself: The same CDR3 can be traced to other DNA sequences in this sample. The chain combines TRBV7-7 with TRBJ2-5; 8 bases are a match to TRBD1. The CDR3 has 14 amino acids. V lost 3 bases and J lost 4; bases outside the gene matches: 4. Germline V lookup: CDR1 SSHAT, CDR2 FNYEAQ (reference sequence). For the CDR3, the DNA is TGTGCCAGCAGCTTCGGACAGGGTGGAGAGACCCAGTACTTC. Protein product: CASSFGQGGETQYF.

The gene calls are TRBV30 and TRBJ2-3, with TRBD1 matching 10 bases. Germline V gene sequence: CDR1 GTSNPN, CDR2 SVGIG (reference sequence). The CDR3 has 12 amino acids. V dropped 5 bases and J dropped 6; count of bases not matched to a gene: 2. This chain's CDR3 is CAWDRGLDTQYF. The CDR3 bases are TGTGCCTGGGACAGGGGGCTGGATACGCAGTATTTT.

The J gene is TRBJ2-1, the V gene TRBV5-1; 8 nucleotides match TRBD2. The germline V gene has CDR1 SGHRS and CDR2 YFSETQ. Trimming removed 1 base from V and 6 bases from J; junction bases left unmatched: 15. The CDR3 consists of 18 residues. The CDR3 loop reads CASSLSDTSGGRGNEQFF. The CDR3 DNA sequence: TGCGCCAGCAGCTTGAGCGACACTAGCGGCGGGAGAGGCAATGAGCAGTTCTTC.

This chain links TRBV11-2 with TRBJ2-7, with a tentative D call TRBD2 (6 bases). The V end was cut by 5 bases, the J end by 3 bases, with 17 bases between. The germline V gene has CDR1 SGHAT and CDR2 FQNNGV. The CDR3 sequence is 15 residues long. CDR3 bases: TGTGCCAGCAGCCCTCCTGGGGACTTTGACTACGAGCAGTACTTC. This translates into CASSPPGDFDYEQYF.

The chain uses TRBV6-1 and TRBJ2-7, with TRBD2 as a possible D gene (5 bases). CDR1 and CDR2 from the germline V gene are MNHNS and SASEGT. The CDR3 runs to 16 residues. V dropped 0 bases and J dropped 0 bases, with 12 bases sitting between them. In DNA form, the CDR3 reads TGTGCCAGCAGTGAAGCAGCGGTGAGCAGCTCCTACGAGCAGTACTTC. This sequence encodes CASSEAAVSSSYEQYF.

The genes are TRBV3-1 (or the pseudogene TRBV3-2) and TRBJ1-1; 8 positions agree with TRBD1. The V gene end was trimmed by 5 bases and the J gene end by 4 bases; junction bases not matched to a gene: 9. CDR3 length: 15 amino acids. Germline V lookup: CDR1 LGHDT, CDR2 YNNKEL (reference sequence). Here the CDR3 DNA reads TGTGCCAGCAGCATTGGTTCAGGGGGCGGCACTGAAGCTTTCTTT. Translating gives CASSIGSGGGTEAFF.

V is TRBV7-2 and J is TRBJ2-2; TRBD1 matches 9 bases. Germline loops: CDR1 SGHTA, CDR2 FQGNSA. This CDR3 contains 15 residues. Trimming took 5 bases from V and 7 from J; bases not matched to a gene: 8. The CDR3 spells CASSPRTGEIGELFF. CDR3 coding DNA: TGTGCCAGCAGCCCCCGGACAGGGGAGATCGGGGAGCTGTTTTTT.

This sequence joins TRBV5-1 and TRBJ2-7, with a tentative D call TRBD1 (6 bases). CDR1 and CDR2 from the germline V gene are SGHRS and YFSETQ. V lost 4 bases, J lost 4 bases, and 12 bases lay in between. The CDR3 consists of 13 residues. The CDR3 here is CASSPGTTYEQYF. Written as DNA, the CDR3 is TGCGCCAGCAGCCCCGGGACAACTTACGAGCAGTACTTC.

The chain is built from TRBV7-9 and TRBJ2-1, with D unresolved. The length of the CDR3 is 15 residues. The V end lost 2 bases, the J end lost 1 base, and 9 bases lay between the germline ends. CDR1 is SEHNR, CDR2 FQNEAQ, per germline (reference sequence). This CDR3 is CASSLSSLSYNEQFF. CDR3 DNA: TGTGCCAGCAGCTTAAGTTCACTATCCTACAATGAGCAGTTCTTC.

The chain recombines TRBV9 with TRBJ1-2, with 10 bases lining up with TRBD1. Germline assignment: CDR1 SGDLS and CDR2 YYNGEE. Losses at the gene ends were 4 bases for V and 4 bases for J; bases not matched to a gene: 4. The CDR3 extends over 14 amino acids. CDR3 in DNA: TGTGCCAGCAGCTTGGACAGGGGGGCCTATGGCTACACCTTC. This sequence encodes CASSLDRGAYGYTF.

The J gene is TRBJ2-1, the V gene TRBV10-3; TRBD2 is a possible D gene (6 bases). Germline CDR1 and CDR2: ENHRY and SYGVKD. The CDR3 spans 15 residues. Trimming took off 3 bases at V and 0 bases at J, with 9 bases between the two ends. In DNA, the CDR3 is TGTGCCATCAGTGACCCTAGCGACTCCTACAATGAGCAGTTCTTC. This sequence encodes CAISDPSDSYNEQFF.

With regard to this clone: At one end, the junction sequence differs from germline, possibly due to a read error. The chain recombines TRBV6-1 with TRBJ2-7; D not resolved. The CDR3 runs 13 residues. Germline V gives CDR1 MNHNS, CDR2 SASEGT. This chain's CDR3 is CASSEVPRESNKF. The CDR3 DNA follows: TGTGCCAGCAGTGAAGTCCCTAGAGAATCCAACAAATTC.

This clone was counted a single time. This chain connects TRBV3-1 (or the pseudogene TRBV3-2) to TRBJ2-1, with a possible D match to TRBD2 (5 bases). CDR3 length equals 12 residues. V was trimmed by 4 bases and J by 10 bases, leaving 11 bases between them. Per germline, CDR1 LGHDT and CDR2 YNNKEL (reference sequence). The CDR3 nucleotides are TGTGCCAGCAGCCTCATCCCGGGGGAGCAGTTCTTC. Its protein is CASSLIPGEQFF.

The chain uses TRBV27 and TRBJ1-2; D may be TRBD1 (6 bases). The CDR3 is 14 amino acids. V dropped 6 bases and J dropped 1 base, with 12 bases sitting between them. Germline V gives CDR1 MNHEY, CDR2 SMNVEV (reference sequence). The CDR3 loop is CASRGHPINYGYTF. The CDR3 bases are TGTGCCAGCAGGGGACACCCAATTAACTATGGCTACACCTTC.

The rearrangement uses TRBV13 and TRBJ2-2; D is undetermined. The CDR3 extends over 13 amino acids. The germline CDR1 and CDR2 sequences are PRHDT and FYEKMQ (reference sequence). V lost 1 base and J 4 bases, leaving 4 bases between the germline ends. The CDR3 DNA sequence: TGTGCCAGCAGCTTAGCCCTCACCGGGGAGCTGTTTTTT. This sequence encodes CASSLALTGELFF.

This sequence joins TRBV6-5 and TRBJ2-3, with TRBD1 matching over 7 bases. This CDR3 contains 11 residues. With V trimmed by 8 bases and J by 6 bases, 2 bases remained unmatched. Germline V gives CDR1 MNHEY, CDR2 SVGAGI. The CDR3 DNA reads TGTGCCAGCGGGACAGTCGATACGCAGTATTTT. Protein sequence: CASGTVDTQYF.

The gene calls are TRBV5-4 and TRBJ2-3, with a tentative D call TRBD1 (6 bases). Trimming shortened V by 1 base and J by 2 bases, and 11 bases separated the two germline ends. The CDR3 is made up of 15 amino acids. In germline, CDR1 is SGHNT, CDR2 YYREEE (reference sequence). CDR3 nucleotide sequence: TGTGCCAGCAGCTTGTTGGGGGCCCCCACAGATACGCAGTATTTT. It translates to CASSLLGAPTDTQYF.

The gene calls are TRBV5-1 and TRBJ2-3, with TRBD2 identical over 7 bases. Germline trimming cut 4 bases from V and 2 bases from J; bases unmatched to any gene: 7. The germline V gene has CDR1 SGHRS and CDR2 YFSETQ. The CDR3 loop spans 15 amino acids. The CDR3 nucleotides read TGCGCCAGCAGCCCCGGGACTACCAACACAGATACGCAGTATTTT. Residues: CASSPGTTNTDTQYF. The whole variable domain, remainder taken from reference TRBV5-1 and TRBJ2-3, is KAGVTQTPRYLIKTRGQQVTLSCSPISGHRSVSWYQQTPGQGLQFLFEYFSETQRNKGNFPGRFSGRQFSNSRSEMNVSTLELGDSALYLCASSPGTTNTDTQYFGPGTRLTVL.

V and J are TRBV28 and TRBJ2-3, with TRBD2 matching 7 bases. V was clipped by 4 bases and J by 1 base; unmatched bases: 11. The CDR3 has 17 residues. CDR1 MDHEN and CDR2 SYDVKM come from the germline V gene. Written as DNA, the CDR3 is TGTGCCAGCAGTTCGCTAGGGTGGGGGGGTGGCACAGATACGCAGTATTTT. This encodes CASSSLGWGGGTDTQYF.

The chain uses TRBV10-2 and TRBJ2-4; D not resolved. V gave up 3 bases and J gave up 2 bases, with 11 bases separating them. CDR1 and CDR2 from the germline V gene are WSHSY and SAAADI. This CDR3 is 15 amino acids long. CDR3: CASSDPKEPKNIQYF. CDR3 sequence (DNA): TGCGCCAGCAGTGACCCAAAGGAGCCCAAAAACATTCAGTACTTC.

The rearrangement joins TRBV9 to TRBJ2-3, with TRBD1 as a possible D gene (5 bases). Germline V CDR1 and CDR2: SGDLS, YYNGEE. Between the trimmed V and J ends, which lost 2 bases and 4 bases, there was a span of 11 bases. The CDR3 has 14 residues. CDR3: CASSVQGNADTQYF. DNA of the CDR3: TGTGCCAGCAGCGTGCAGGGAAACGCAGATACGCAGTATTTT.

The V call is TRBV2, the J call TRBJ2-3, with 7 bases fitting TRBD1. The CDR3 has 13 amino acids. CDR1 is SNHLY and CDR2 is FYNNEI in the germline V gene. Germline trimming cut 5 bases from V and 6 bases from J; bases unmatched to any gene: 5. The CDR3 loop reads CASSTGVPDTQYF. The CDR3 DNA reads TGTGCCAGCAGTACAGGGGTGCCGGATACGCAGTATTTT.

This rearrangement joins TRBV5-4 to TRBJ2-3; 8 nucleotides align to TRBD2. Germline CDR1 and CDR2: SGHNT and YYREEE (reference sequence). The CDR3 covers 14 residues. V dropped 4 bases and J dropped 6; count of bases not matched to a gene: 7. CDR3 bases: TGTGCCAGCAGCGGACGGGAGGGCCTGGATACGCAGTATTTT. Translated: CASSGREGLDTQYF.

The chain has TRBV14 and TRBJ2-1; TRBD2 aligns across 13 bases. The J segment lost 6 bases and the V segment lost 4 bases, leaving 6 bases of the junction unmatched. CDR1 and CDR2 from the germline V gene are SGHDN and FVKESK. CDR3 length equals 16 residues. CDR3 sequence: CASSPPGLAGLNEQFF. The DNA for the CDR3 is TGTGCCAGCAGCCCTCCGGGACTAGCGGGACTCAATGAGCAGTTCTTC.

The chain carries TRBV28 and TRBJ2-3, with D possibly being TRBD1 (6 bases). V lost 1 base and J lost 4, with 12 bases in between. This CDR3 region has 15 residues. The germline gives CDR1 MDHEN, CDR2 SYDVKM. DNA of the CDR3: TGTGCCAGCAGTTTATTCAGGGGTTTTGCAGATACGCAGTATTTT. As protein: CASSLFRGFADTQYF.

This chain connects TRBV5-4 to TRBJ2-7; 11 bases align to TRBD2. With 5 bases clipped from V and 2 bases from J, the junction kept 15 bases outside the gene matches. Germline loops: CDR1 SGHNT, CDR2 YYREEE (reference sequence). This CDR3 has 18 residues. The CDR3 region is CASRISGGARKGAYEQYF. The CDR3 nucleotides read TGTGCCAGCAGGATTAGCGGGGGGGCCCGCAAGGGAGCCTACGAGCAGTACTTC.